The present T cell receptor beta chain was sequenced within a study of glioma-infiltrating T cells after dendritic cell vaccination. Turning to the study itself: The vaccine used monocyte-derived dendritic cells pulsed overnight with autologous tumor lysate. Whole-study findings and limits: The cohort had few patients with full blood and tumor sets. Longer survival after dendritic cell vaccination followed higher pretreatment TIL content.

Amplification used 60 V beta primers and 13 J beta primers. The protocol was immunoSEQ multiplex PCR, while the TCRdb copy is restricted to in-frame clones and leaves out a portion. Of 85,000 to 110,000 clones in the sample, roughly four fifths were seen once. A word on this clone: The antigen is undetermined.

This CDR3 is built from 13 residues. CDR1 SQVTM and CDR2 ANQGSEA come from the germline V gene. V was clipped by 4 bases and J by 4 bases, with 11 bases between them. Sample: blood, taken before dendritic cell vaccination. The source is a human donor with glioblastoma. This sequence joins TRBV29-1 and TRBJ1-3; D is undetermined. The CDR3 DNA reads TGCAGCGTTGCGCGGGCGGAAGGAAACACCATATATTTT. This encodes CSVARAEGNTIYF.